The text below deals with one TCR beta chain. The protocol was immunoSEQ multiplex PCR, while the TCRdb copy is restricted to in-frame clones and leaves out a portion. The sample carries roughly 180,000 clones, approximately 82% recorded once. The data were taken from a study of blood T cell repertoires in COVID-19. This CDR3 region has 18 residues. The ends were cut back, 8 bases at V and 0 bases at J, with 26 bases in the middle. The germline gives CDR1 MDHEN, CDR2 SYDVKM. The chain has TRBV28 and TRBJ2-7; a weak D match, TRBD1 (6 bases). The sequenced material came from PBMCs or T cells enriched from blood (not recorded which). The receptor comes from a man between 60 and 75 years old who had recovered from COVID-19. CDR3 residues: CASGPFYGRQANSYEQYF. The CDR3 nucleotides read TGTGCCAGCGGCCCCTTTTATGGAAGACAGGCAAACTCCTACGAGCAGTACTTC.